This T cell receptor beta chain was recorded in a study of siplizumab effects on memory and regulatory T cells. Overall study findings and caveats: In siplizumab cultures, the suppressive function of proliferating Tregs remained unconfirmed.

V gave up 3 bases and J gave up 4 bases; unmatched junction bases: 7. This CDR3 comprises 15 residues. Germline CDR1 reads SGHDN; CDR2 reads FVKESK. A remark on this clone: Its antigen is as yet unknown.

Data came from immunoSEQ multiplex PCR; TCRdb stores just in-frame clones and leaves some out. The sample lists about 91,000 clones, over 85% occurring once. Material for sequencing was CD8+ T cells sorted from blood. The sequence derives from a human donor in good health. The chain uses TRBV14 and TRBJ2-5; 8 bases match TRBD1. The CDR3 spells CASSHGQGIVETQYF. For the CDR3, the DNA is TGTGCCAGCAGCCACGGACAGGGCATCGTAGAGACCCAGTACTTC.